This T cell receptor (beta chain) was profiled in a study of shared clonotypes between healthy human individuals. About the study: CD4 naive cells filled three plates per donor, CD4 memory three, CD8 naive two and CD8 memory one.

Looked up from germline, CDR1 is ENHRY and CDR2 is SYGVKD. Between the trimmed V and J ends, which lost 7 bases and 10 bases, there was a span of 17 bases. The CDR3 contains 13 residues. Deep was the level used in running the assay. Each replicate PCR on the sorted subsets used roughly 210 ng DNA (around 30,000 T cell genomes). Here immunoSEQ multiplex PCR was the method, and the copy in TCRdb shows in-frame clones only, minus some. Counted here are roughly 1,500,000 clones, around 98% occurring once; the ten biggest clones make up about 0.4%. This sequence was found in a man aged 25-40 years in good health. The chain combines TRBV10-3 with TRBJ2-1; D perhaps matches TRBD2 (5 bases). Sequences were obtained from naive CD4+ T cells sorted from blood. Subset meaning: CD45RA+ positively selected. In DNA form, the CDR3 reads TGTGCCATCATGCGACCGGGAACGAGGGAGCAGTTCTTC. Protein product: CAIMRPGTREQFF.